These T cell receptor beta chains were read from a single sample in a study of tumor-infiltrating lymphocytes in primary liver carcinoma. TCRdb itself ran the multiplex PCR reads through MiXCR, one entry per CDR3 protein. This table has approximately 330,000 distinct CDR3 sequences, less than 70% appearing once. The specimen was peripheral blood. Receptors were obtained from a man aged 35-49 years with primary liver carcinoma and hepatitis B virus infection. Both conserved end residues are part of each CDR3. D genes are given only for firm matches. Where a row states a size, it is once, few, many or the class of an expanded clone; other rows omit it.

j_call,d_call,cdr3_length,v_call,clone_size,cdr3_nt,cdr3_aa
TRBJ2-5,.,13,TRBV10-2,.,TGCTCCAGCAGTGAATTGGCCAAAGAGACCCAGTACTTC,CSSSELAKETQYF
TRBJ2-2,.,13,TRBV29-1,.,TGCAGCGCCGAGGCGGGGAAAACCGGGGAGCTGCTTTTT,CSAEAGKTGELLF
TRBJ1-1,.,12,TRBV29-1,.,TGCGGCGTCCTGGACGGGAACACTGGAGCTTTCTTT,CGVLDGNTGAFF
TRBJ2-2,TRBD2,17,TRBV29-1,.,TGCAGCGTTGAAGGCCCTAGGGCTAGCGGGATCACCGGGGAGCCGTTTTTT,CSVEGPRASGITGEPFF
TRBJ1-2,.,14,TRBV11-2,.,TGTGCCAGCAGCTTAGAGACCTGGGACTATGGCTACACCTTC,CASSLETWDYGYTF
TRBJ2-5,.,16,TRBV23-1,few,TGCGCCAGCAGTCGTCACAGAATATCGTACCAAGAGACCCAGTACTTC,CASSRHRISYQETQYF
TRBJ2-1,.,14,TRBV11-3,.,TGTGCCAGCAACTTAGATGGTAGGGACCATGAGCAGTTCTTC,CASNLDGRDHEQFF
TRBJ2-7,TRBD2,15,TRBV6-6,many,TGTGCCAGCAGTTACCTAGCGGGAGGTCATTACGAGCAGTACTTC,CASSYLAGGHYEQYF
TRBJ1-1,.,12,TRBV12-5,many,TGTGCTAGTGGTTTGGGTGCCGCTGAAGCTTTCTTT,CASGLGAAEAFF
TRBJ2-3,TRBD2,18,TRBV5-4,.,TGTGCCAGTAGTCACTATAACGGACTAGCGGGAGTGACAGATACGCAGTGTTTT,CASSHYNGLAGVTDTQCF
TRBJ2-7,TRBD1,13,TRBV12-3/TRBV12-4,many,TGTGCCAGTCAAGGACAGGGAATTTACGAGCAGTACTTC,CASQGQGIYEQYF
TRBJ1-1,TRBD1,15,TRBV29-1,many,TGCAGCGTTATTACAGGGGGGACAGGGAACACTGAAGCTTTCTTT,CSVITGGTGNTEAFF
TRBJ1-2,.,14,TRBV4-1,many,TGCGCCAGCAGCCAAGTAGTGCAGGGTTTGGGCTACACCTTC,CASSQVVQGLGYTF
TRBJ2-7,TRBD2,14,TRBV12-5,.,TGTGCTAGAGGCCTGGGACTAGCTTTGCACGAGCAGTACTTC,CARGLGLALHEQYF
TRBJ2-1,TRBD2,14,TRBV29-1,many,TGCAGCGTTGAACTAGCGGGAGTCGTGAATGAGCAGTTCTTC,CSVELAGVVNEQFF
TRBJ2-7,TRBD2,15,TRBV4-2,many,TGTGCCAGCAGCCAAGATTGGGCTAGCGGCTACGAGCAGTACTTC,CASSQDWASGYEQYF
TRBJ2-7,TRBD1,13,TRBV11-1,.,TGTGGCAGCAGCTCGGACAGGTTCTCTGAGCAGTACTTC,CGSSSDRFSEQYF
TRBJ1-5,.,15,TRBV4-1,.,TGCGCCAGCAGCCAAGAAACTATGACTAATCAGCCCCATCATTTT,CASSQETMTNQPHHF
TRBJ1-6,.,18,TRBV6-5,.,TGTGCCAGCAGTCACTCGATTAAGGGGAGCTCCTATAATTCACCCCTCCACTTT,CASSHSIKGSSYNSPLHF
TRBJ2-1,.,14,TRBV6-2/TRBV6-3,.,TGTGCCAGCAGTTACTCTAGAGTTTACAGTAAGCAGTTCTTC,CASSYSRVYSKQFF
TRBJ1-2,TRBD1,13,TRBV6-5,many,TGTGCCAGCAGTTACGGGACAGGGGTTGGCTACACCTTC,CASSYGTGVGYTF
TRBJ2-3,TRBD2,18,TRBV24-1,.,TGTGCCACCAGTGACTCGCTAGCGGGAGGGCTTTGGGCAGATACGCAGTATTTT,CATSDSLAGGLWADTQYF
TRBJ1-2,.,11,TRBV7-9,once,TGTGCCAGCGGTGAGCAAGATGGCTACACCTTC,CASGEQDGYTF
TRBJ2-7,TRBD2,17,TRBV6-5,.,TGTGCCAGCAGTGACCGCCAGCGGGACCTTCGAGATTACGAGCAGTACTTC,CASSDRQRDLRDYEQYF
TRBJ2-4,TRBD1,14,TRBV28,.,TGTGCCAGCATACCCGGGACAGCGAAAAACATTCAGTACTTC,CASIPGTAKNIQYF
TRBJ2-1,.,16,TRBV4-2,once,TGTGCCAGCAGCCAAGTTTTCCTAGGGTCGTTGGGTGAGCAGTTATTC,CASSQVFLGSLGEQLF
TRBJ2-7,.,13,TRBV5-5,.,TGTGCCAGCACGGCAAACTGGGGCGACGAGCAGTACTTC,CASTANWGDEQYF
TRBJ2-4,.,12,TRBV5-5,many,TGTGCCAGCAGCTTGCGGGACCCCAGCTGGTACTTC,CASSLRDPSWYF
TRBJ2-7,TRBD1,16,TRBV5-4,.,TGTGCCAGCAGCTTGGGGGGACAGGGAGGGAACGACGAGCAGTACTTC,CASSLGGQGGNDEQYF
TRBJ2-1,.,17,TRBV4-2,many,TGTGCCAGCAGCCAAGGGTTGCGGGATTACTCCTACAATGAGCAGTTCTTC,CASSQGLRDYSYNEQFF
TRBJ1-6,.,14,TRBV6-1,few,TGTGCCAGCAGTGACGGGACGGATTATTCACCCCTCCACTTT,CASSDGTDYSPLHF
TRBJ2-1,.,20,TRBV10-3,.,TGTGCCATCAGTGGAACAACCCAGATGAGCGCAAAAGGATCCTACAATGAGCAGTTCTTC,CAISGTTQMSAKGSYNEQFF
TRBJ2-2,TRBD1,15,TRBV11-2,.,TGTGCCAGCAGCTGGGACAGCGCGAACACCGGGGAACCGTTTTTT,CASSWDSANTGEPFF
TRBJ2-1,TRBD1,18,TRBV28,.,TGTGCCAGCAGTTTATGGGGACAGGGCCCACCTTACTACAATGAGCAGTTCTTC,CASSLWGQGPPYYNEQFF
TRBJ1-1,.,15,TRBV5-6,.,TGTGCCAGCAGCTTGGGGTTCCGGGGTTACACTGAAGCTTTCTTT,CASSLGFRGYTEAFF
TRBJ2-2,TRBD1,16,TRBV4-2,.,TGTGCCAGCAGCCAACGGGACAGCGTGTTCACAGGGGAGCTGTTTTTT,CASSQRDSVFTGELFF
TRBJ2-7,.,13,TRBV29-1,.,TGCAGCGGTGGGGATAGCTCTCTATGGGAGCAGTACTTC,CSGGDSSLWEQYF
TRBJ2-7,.,14,TRBV12-3/TRBV12-4,.,TGTGCCAGCAGTACACTCGGACAAGCCTACGAGCAGTATTTC,CASSTLGQAYEQYF
TRBJ1-6,.,14,TRBV30,.,TGTGCCTGGAAAAAGGGGGTGACTCCTTCACCCCTCCACTTT,CAWKKGVTPSPLHF
TRBJ2-1,.,13,TRBV6-5,many,TGTGCCAGCAGAAAAAGTGGGTCCAATGAGCAGTTCTTC,CASRKSGSNEQFF
TRBJ1-5,.,10,TRBV29-1,.,TGCATTGTCGACCAGAACACGCAGCATTTT,CIVDQNTQHF
TRBJ2-1,TRBD2,14,TRBV11-2,.,TGTGTCAGCAGCTTCCCGGGACTACTGCGTGAGCAGTTCTTC,CVSSFPGLLREQFF
TRBJ2-5,.,14,TRBV5-4,.,TGTGCCAGCAGCATGACCATAGGGGGGGAGACCCAGTACTTC,CASSMTIGGETQYF
TRBJ2-3,.,16,TRBV11-2,.,TGTGCCAGCAGCTTCACTCCTAGCGTCCCCGGGGGTACGCAGTATTTT,CASSFTPSVPGGTQYF